What follows are 28 T cell receptor beta chains derived from one specimen sequenced in a study of naive and memory T cell subsets. Both TRBC1 and TRBC2 were covered by a beta constant-region primer of two equimolar oligonucleotides. From the UMI-ligation and nested PCR reads, TCRdb called clonotypes with MiXCR, one entry per CDR3 protein. The sample holds tens of thousands of distinct CDR3 sequences, approximately 14% seen once. Sequencing was carried out using central memory CD4+ T cells from blood. The receptor set was obtained from a human donor in good health.

The chain is built from TRBV6-2 or TRBV6-3 and TRBJ2-7; 7 nucleotides line up with TRBD1. The CDR3 has 16 residues. V gave up 2 bases and J gave up 2 bases; unmatched junction bases: 9. Germline V lookup: CDR1 MNHEY, CDR2 SVGEGT. The CDR3 nucleotides read TGTGCCAGCAGTTACGGGGCGACAGGGAATCCCTACGAGCAGTACTTC. This translates into CASSYGATGNPYEQYF.

This clonotype occurred a few times. This chain joins TRBV5-1 and TRBJ2-7, with 8 nucleotides matching TRBD1. V lost 6 bases, J lost 2 bases, and 7 bases stayed unmatched. The CDR3 sequence is 14 residues long. Germline CDR1 is SGHRS and CDR2 is YFSETQ. The CDR3 is CASTQGTGAYEQYF. The CDR3 DNA sequence: TGCGCCAGCACCCAAGGGACAGGCGCCTACGAGCAGTACTTC.

The V call is TRBV9, the J call TRBJ1-2; D is unclear. Per germline, CDR1 SGDLS and CDR2 YYNGEE. V was pared by 0 bases and J by 4 bases, with 4 bases between. CDR3 length: 12 residues. The CDR3 nucleotides are TGTGCCAGCAGCGTAGAGTCCTATGGCTACACCTTC. It yields the protein CASSVESYGYTF.

The genes are TRBV20-1 and TRBJ2-7, with TRBD2 matching over 13 bases. Germline CDR1 is DFQATT and CDR2 is SNEGSKA (reference sequence). The ends lost 5 bases at V and 3 bases at J; junction bases unmatched: 4. This CDR3 contains 14 residues. The CDR3 sequence is CSALGLAGFYEQYF. The CDR3 DNA follows: TGCAGTGCTCTGGGACTAGCGGGATTCTACGAGCAGTACTTC.

This clonotype turned up a few times. The chain uses TRBV6-5 and TRBJ2-1; the D call may be TRBD1 or TRBD2 (5 bases each). The CDR3 contains 15 residues. Trimming shortened V by 5 bases and J by 9 bases, and 20 bases separated the two germline ends. Germline V CDR1 and CDR2: MNHEY, SVGAGI. The CDR3 loop reads CASSPRAVGAGEQFF. As DNA, the CDR3 is TGTGCCAGCAGTCCGCGCGCAGTAGGGGCGGGTGAGCAGTTCTTC.

The gene calls are TRBV5-5 and TRBJ1-1; D is ambiguous. The CDR3 runs 15 residues. Germline CDR1 is SGHKS and CDR2 is YYEKEE (reference sequence). V lost 2 bases and J 0 bases, leaving 11 bases between the germline ends. The CDR3 spells CASSLGPGMNTEAFF. As DNA, the CDR3 is TGTGCCAGCAGCTTAGGACCAGGCATGAACACTGAAGCTTTCTTT.

Many counts were recorded for this clonotype. This chain links TRBV29-1 with TRBJ2-7; 12 bases fit TRBD2. V shed 7 bases, J shed 7 bases, and the junction held 8 bases outside the gene matches. CDR1 SQVTM and CDR2 ANQGSEA come from the germline V gene. The CDR3 consists of 13 residues. CDR3 DNA: TGCAGCGCCAGACTAGCGGGAGACTTAGAGCAGTACTTC. It specifies CSARLAGDLEQYF.

This clonotype showed up many times. V is TRBV29-1 and J is TRBJ2-3, with a weak D call TRBD2 (6 bases). V was shortened by 3 bases and J by 6 bases, with 7 bases between the two germline ends. The V gene's germline CDR1 is SQVTM and CDR2 ANQGSEA. The CDR3 consists of 11 residues. CDR3: CSVEGRDTQYF. DNA of the CDR3: TGCAGCGTTGAGGGGAGGGATACGCAGTATTTT.

This chain uses TRBV30 with TRBJ2-2; no clear D. Germline values: CDR1 GTSNPN, CDR2 SVGIG (reference sequence). Trimming shortened V by 1 base and J by 4 bases, and 4 bases separated the two germline ends. There are 12 residues in the CDR3. The CDR3 nucleotides are TGTGCCTGGAGTGCCAGCACCGGGGAGCTGTTTTTT. Translation gives CAWSASTGELFF. Supplemented by reference TRBV30 and TRBJ2-2, the full variable domain reads SQTIHQWPATLVQPVGSPLSLECTVEGTSNPNLYWYRQAAGRGLQLLFYSVGIGQISSEVPQNLSASRPQDRQFILSSKKLLLSDSGFYLCAWSASTGELFFGEGSRLTVL.

The rearrangement uses TRBV5-1 and TRBJ1-4, with 9 bases that match TRBD1. The CDR3 covers 15 residues. With 3 bases clipped from V and 4 bases from J, the junction kept 4 bases outside the gene matches. CDR1 is SGHRS, CDR2 YFSETQ, per germline. The CDR3: CASSSEGQGNEKLFF. CDR3 in DNA: TGCGCCAGCAGCTCAGAGGGACAGGGTAATGAAAAACTGTTTTTT.

This clonotype was seen at least ten times. The chain has TRBV29-1 and TRBJ2-7; 10 bases are shared with TRBD1. With V trimmed by 6 bases and J by 5 bases, 13 bases remained unmatched. Germline V gene sequence: CDR1 SQVTM, CDR2 ANQGSEA. The CDR3 sequence is 15 residues long. The CDR3 region is CSVDGAGTGADEQYF. The CDR3 nucleotides are TGCAGCGTGGATGGAGCCGGGACAGGGGCCGACGAGCAGTACTTC.

This clonotype was seen a handful of times. The J gene is TRBJ1-5, the V gene TRBV2; 7 bases map to TRBD1. Germline lookup yields CDR1 SNHLY and CDR2 FYNNEI. CDR3 length equals 15 residues. The V segment lost 8 bases and the J segment 3 bases; nucleotides outside the gene matches: 10. The CDR3 DNA is TGTGCCAGCTTAGGGGCCGGGACAGTCAATCAGCCCCAGCATTTT. Translating gives CASLGAGTVNQPQHF.

V gene TRBV28 combines with J gene TRBJ2-7, with D unclear. With 5 bases removed from V and 4 bases from J, the gap between germline ends came to 9 bases. The CDR3 contains 12 residues. CDR1 and CDR2 from the germline V gene are MDHEN and SYDVKM. CDR3 sequence: CASSPRTYEQYF. The CDR3 nucleotides read TGTGCCAGCAGTCCCAGAACGTACGAGCAGTACTTC.

This clonotype has a count of ten or more. This chain connects TRBV19 to TRBJ2-7; TRBD1 or TRBD2 may be the D gene (5 bases each). Per the germline V gene, CDR1 is LNHDA and CDR2 is SQIVND (reference sequence). V was shortened by 4 bases and J by 0 bases, with 16 bases between the two germline ends. This CDR3 comprises 16 residues. The CDR3 loop reads CASSTDSSAGSYEQYF. The CDR3 region has the DNA TGTGCCAGTAGTACCGACAGCTCTGCGGGCTCCTACGAGCAGTACTTC.

This clonotype was detected ten times or more. The chain employs TRBV13 and TRBJ2-1; 8 nucleotides agree with TRBD2. Unmatched junction bases numbered 18, after V lost 5 bases and J lost 0 bases. This CDR3 is built from 20 residues. Germline V lookup: CDR1 PRHDT, CDR2 FYEKMQ (reference sequence). CDR3 DNA sequence: TGTGCCAGCAGCCCCTCCCGGACTAGCCGCAAAGGCGGCTCCTACAATGAGCAGTTCTTC. Translation gives CASSPSRTSRKGGSYNEQFF.

This clonotype was counted ten times or more. The chain joins TRBV5-1 to TRBJ2-3; D is undetermined. Germline-derived CDR1 and CDR2 are SGHRS and YFSETQ. The CDR3 length is 11 residues. The V and J ends lost 3 bases and 2 bases respectively, with 1 base between them. DNA of the CDR3: TGCGCCAGCAGCTACACAGATACGCAGTATTTT. The encoded protein is CASSYTDTQYF.

The gene calls are TRBV28 and TRBJ1-5; TRBD1 might be the D (6 bases). The CDR3 runs 15 residues. From germline, CDR1 is MDHEN and CDR2 SYDVKM. With 6 bases removed from V and 6 bases from J, the gap between germline ends came to 18 bases. CDR3 coding DNA: TGTGCCAGCAGCCCAGATGGACGGGGGCGTCAGCCCCAGCATTTT. It encodes CASSPDGRGRQPQHF.

This clonotype was counted many times. V is TRBV20-1 and J is TRBJ2-7; 7 bases map to TRBD1. After removal of 6 bases from V and 6 bases from J, the junction contained 5 bases not matched to a gene. In germline, CDR1 is DFQATT, CDR2 SNEGSKA (reference sequence). CDR3 length: 11 amino acids. The CDR3 DNA follows: TGCAGTGCCCGGGACAGCGGCGAGCAGTACTTC. Residues: CSARDSGEQYF.

This chain uses TRBV7-2 with TRBJ1-6; 7 bases align to TRBD1. V was pared by 1 base and J by 10 bases, with 7 bases of the junction left unmatched. CDR1 and CDR2 (germline): SGHTA, FQGNSA. The length of the CDR3 is 15 residues. The CDR3 loop is CASSLDRGRSSPLHF. The CDR3 bases are TGTGCCAGCAGCTTAGACAGGGGAAGGAGCTCACCCCTCCACTTT.

The chain uses TRBV7-2 and TRBJ2-2; D is possibly TRBD1 or TRBD2 (5 bases each). The CDR3 totals 15 residues. V dropped 6 bases and J dropped 4 bases, with 15 bases sitting between them. Per the germline V gene, CDR1 is SGHTA and CDR2 is FQGNSA. Here the CDR3 reads CASSKEGQATGELFF. CDR3 DNA: TGTGCCAGCAGTAAAGAGGGGCAAGCCACCGGGGAGCTGTTTTTT.

This clonotype was picked up many times. The chain uses TRBV6-5 and TRBJ2-5; TRBD2 matches at 8 bases. Germline V CDR1 and CDR2: MNHEY, SVGAGI. V shed 5 bases, J shed 0 bases, and the junction held 11 bases outside the gene matches. The CDR3 is 17 residues long. This CDR3 reads CASSRPTSGRHQETQYF. The CDR3 nucleotides read TGTGCCAGCAGTCGGCCCACTAGCGGAAGACACCAAGAGACCCAGTACTTC.

This clonotype was detected many times. This sequence joins TRBV7-9 and TRBJ2-5; TRBD1 matches 7 bases. The CDR3 is made up of 16 amino acids. Germline CDR1 SEHNR, CDR2 FQNEAQ (reference sequence). Trimming removed 2 bases from V and 1 base from J; junction bases left unmatched: 7. The CDR3 is CASSLRPGQPQETQYF. The DNA of the CDR3 is TGTGCCAGCAGCTTACGGCCGGGACAGCCCCAAGAGACCCAGTACTTC.

This clonotype turned up a few times. The chain combines TRBV5-6 with TRBJ1-5; D gene unclear. V lost 1 base, J lost 0 bases, and 8 bases lay in between. Germline V gene lookup returns CDR1 SGHDT and CDR2 YYEEEE. The CDR3 spans 15 residues. The CDR3 sequence: CASSLQGYSNQPQHF. CDR3 in DNA: TGTGCCAGCAGCTTGCAAGGGTATAGCAATCAGCCCCAGCATTTT.

In its sample, this clonotype was seen many times. The chain employs TRBV29-1 and TRBJ2-3; 10 positions match TRBD1. The V segment lost 6 bases and the J segment 3 bases; nucleotides outside the gene matches: 0. The germline V gene has CDR1 SQVTM and CDR2 ANQGSEA. This CDR3 is built from 12 residues. CDR3 in DNA: TGCAGCGTGGACAGGGGGACAGATACGCAGTATTTT. Residues: CSVDRGTDTQYF.

The rearrangement links TRBV20-1 to TRBJ1-1; TRBD1 aligns across 10 bases. With V trimmed by 2 bases and J by 9 bases, 15 bases remained unmatched. The CDR3 runs to 16 residues. Per the germline V gene, CDR1 is DFQATT and CDR2 is SNEGSKA (reference sequence). The CDR3, as DNA: TGCAGTGCTAGACTCGAGAGGACAGGGGGGGTTCGAAAAGCTTTCTTT. Its translation: CSARLERTGGVRKAFF.

By its share, this clonotype is medium-sized. The CDR3: CASSTGQVQAGELFF. The CDR3 DNA is TGTGCCAGCAGTACCGGACAGGTCCAAGCCGGGGAGCTGTTTTTT. The genes are TRBV2 and TRBJ2-2; 7 bases are shared with TRBD1. V shed 5 bases and J 6 bases; nucleotides not matched to a gene: 9. The CDR3 runs 15 residues. The V gene's germline CDR1 is SNHLY and CDR2 FYNNEI. Full variable domain (remainder filled in from reference TRBV2 and TRBJ2-2): EPEVTQTPSHQVTQMGQEVILRCVPISNHLYFYWYRQILGQKVEFLVSFYNNEISEKSEIFDDQFSVERPDGSNFTLKIRSTKLEDSAMYFCASSTGQVQAGELFFGEGSRLTVL.

This clonotype was seen only a few times. The genes are TRBV6-2 or TRBV6-3 and TRBJ1-2; D call uncertain. Trimming pared 2 bases from V and 5 bases from J, leaving 12 bases between. The CDR3 contains 14 residues. Germline lookup yields CDR1 MNHEY and CDR2 SVGEGT. CDR3 protein: CASSYDPLSYGYTF. CDR3 DNA sequence: TGTGCCAGCAGTTACGACCCGCTCTCTTATGGCTACACCTTC.

This clonotype occurred a few times. This chain links TRBV30 with TRBJ2-3; 7 bases are a match to TRBD2. This CDR3 spans 17 amino acids. The V gene's germline CDR1 is GTSNPN and CDR2 SVGIG (reference sequence). Trimming took 5 bases from V and 6 from J; bases not matched to a gene: 20. The DNA of the CDR3 is TGTGCCTGGGAAACATCGAGCGGGGCGGGATTACGGGATACGCAGTATTTT. As protein: CAWETSSGAGLRDTQYF.